These 10 T cell receptor beta chains were sequenced from one sample in a study of blood T cell repertoires in COVID-19. Profiling relied on immunoSEQ multiplex PCR, and the TCRdb table lists in-frame clones only, not all of them. The profile shows under 200,000 clones, around nine tenths of them singletons. The source material was PBMCs or T cells enriched from blood (not recorded which). The origin of the receptors is a woman aged 45-60 years who had recovered from COVID-19.

The table lists this clone with many counts. V is TRBV5-4 and J is TRBJ2-3; 7 nucleotides agree with TRBD2. Per the germline V gene, CDR1 is SGHNT and CDR2 is YYREEE (reference sequence). V trimming: 0 bases; J trimming: 2 bases; junction bases outside the gene matches: 6. The CDR3 has 16 residues. CDR3 in amino acids: CASSLGPSGPTDTQYF. CDR3 nucleotides: TGTGCCAGCAGCTTGGGTCCTAGCGGACCCACAGATACGCAGTATTTT.

V is TRBV19 and J is TRBJ1-3; D not certain. The V gene lost 5 bases and the J gene lost 0 bases, with 5 bases spanning the gap. This CDR3 comprises 13 residues. From germline, CDR1 is LNHDA and CDR2 SQIVND (reference sequence). The CDR3 sequence is CASSGSSGNTIYF. The CDR3 nucleotides read TGTGCCAGTAGTGGTAGCTCTGGAAACACCATATATTTT.

The rearrangement joins TRBV19 to TRBJ1-1, with TRBD1 as a possible D gene (6 bases). The CDR3 runs to 16 residues. The V and J ends lost 7 bases and 3 bases respectively, with 21 bases between them. Germline V gives CDR1 LNHDA, CDR2 SQIVND (reference sequence). The CDR3 sequence: CASTVGTPSGYTEAFF. The CDR3 DNA reads TGTGCCAGTACAGTTGGGACACCCTCGGGGTACACTGAAGCTTTCTTT. Filled out from reference TRBV19 and TRBJ1-1, the complete variable domain reads DGGITQSPKYLFRKEGQNVTLSCEQNLNHDAMYWYRQDPGQGLRLIYYSQIVNDFQKGDIAEGYSVSREKKESFPLTVTSAQKNPTAFYLCASTVGTPSGYTEAFFGQGTRLTVV.

The chain recombines TRBV5-1 with TRBJ2-3; 10 bases line up with TRBD1. The germline V gene encodes CDR1 SGHRS and CDR2 YFSETQ. The CDR3 contains 15 residues. The V and J ends lost 1 base and 4 bases, in that order; junction bases with no gene match: 3. This chain's CDR3 is CASSLTTGGADTQYF. In DNA, the CDR3 is TGCGCCAGCAGCTTGACGACAGGGGGCGCAGATACGCAGTATTTT.

The chain couples TRBV6-1 to TRBJ2-3; the match to TRBD1 covers 8 bases. The length of the CDR3 is 15 residues. CDR1 and CDR2 (germline): MNHNS, SASEGT. V trimming: 3 bases; J trimming: 5 bases; junction bases outside the gene matches: 7. The CDR3 sequence: CASSEIPGGQDTQYF. The DNA of the CDR3 is TGTGCCAGCAGTGAGATCCCAGGGGGCCAAGATACGCAGTATTTT.

This chain links TRBV2 with TRBJ1-1; the match to TRBD1 covers 10 bases. Germline V gene lookup returns CDR1 SNHLY and CDR2 FYNNEI. Unmatched junction bases numbered 9, after V lost 2 bases and J lost 0 bases. The CDR3 sequence is 18 residues long. The CDR3 nucleotides read TGTGCCAGCAGTGAAAATATGGACAGGGGGAGGATGAACACTGAAGCTTTCTTT. Translation: CASSENMDRGRMNTEAFF.

The chain links TRBV5-4 to TRBJ2-7; a weak D match, TRBD2 (6 bases). The CDR3 consists of 13 residues. Trimming removed 4 bases from V and 5 bases from J, with 13 bases in between. Per germline, CDR1 SGHNT and CDR2 YYREEE (reference sequence). The CDR3 spells CASSPGSMHEQYF. CDR3 coding DNA: TGTGCCAGCAGCCCCGGGAGTATGCACGAGCAGTACTTC. The full variable domain, in which reference TRBV5-4 and TRBJ2-7 provide the parts outside the CDR3, is ETGVTQSPTHLIKTRGQQVTLRCSSQSGHNTVSWYQQALGQGPQFIFQYYREEENGRGNFPPRFSGLQFPNYSSELNVNALELDDSALYLCASSPGSMHEQYFGPGTRLTVT.

V is TRBV6-4 and J is TRBJ2-6; 7 nucleotides agree with TRBD1. From germline, CDR1 is MRHNA and CDR2 SNTAGT. V lost 2 bases, J lost 2 bases, and 3 bases stayed unmatched. The CDR3 runs to 16 residues. CDR3 residues: CASSDRTGAGANVLTF. The DNA for the CDR3 is TGTGCCAGCAGTGACAGAACAGGGGCTGGGGCCAACGTCCTGACTTTC.

This chain joins TRBV19 and TRBJ1-1; maybe TRBD1 (6 bases). Germline V lookup: CDR1 LNHDA, CDR2 SQIVND (reference sequence). This CDR3 contains 14 residues. Trimming took off 5 bases at V and 3 bases at J, with 13 bases between the two ends. The CDR3 is CASSLQGLYTEAFF. As DNA, the CDR3 is TGTGCCAGTAGTCTGCAGGGGTTATACACTGAAGCTTTCTTT.

V and J are TRBV10-3 and TRBJ2-2, with 8 nucleotides matching TRBD2. Germline V gene sequence: CDR1 ENHRY, CDR2 SYGVKD. This CDR3 spans 16 amino acids. The junction had 7 bases not matched to a gene; V was cut back by 2 bases and J by 5 bases. The CDR3 nucleotides are TGTGCCATCAGTGAGCGCGCGGGGGGTGCAACCGGGGAGCTGTTTTTT. Amino acids: CAISERAGGATGELFF.